One TCR beta chain is described in this entry. This entry comes from a study of cytomegalovirus exposure and HLA in healthy donors. Germline values: CDR1 SGDLS, CDR2 YYNGEE. Losses at the gene ends were 3 bases for V and 8 bases for J; bases not matched to a gene: 8. CDR3 length equals 14 residues. The PCR used 60 Vbeta and 13 Jbeta primers. Assay used: immunoSEQ multiplex PCR; TCRdb lists only in-frame clones, some missing. Of some 120,000 clones detected, about four fifths appear once; the ten largest clones hold roughly 10%. The V call is TRBV9, the J call TRBJ1-2; 9 bases map to TRBD1. The TCR sequence derives from a woman aged 45 to 65 in good health and CMV-seropositive. Sequenced: PBMCs. In nucleotides, the CDR3 is TGTGCCAGCAGCGCAGCAGACAGGGGGGGCGGCTACACCTTC. Its translation: CASSAADRGGGYTF.